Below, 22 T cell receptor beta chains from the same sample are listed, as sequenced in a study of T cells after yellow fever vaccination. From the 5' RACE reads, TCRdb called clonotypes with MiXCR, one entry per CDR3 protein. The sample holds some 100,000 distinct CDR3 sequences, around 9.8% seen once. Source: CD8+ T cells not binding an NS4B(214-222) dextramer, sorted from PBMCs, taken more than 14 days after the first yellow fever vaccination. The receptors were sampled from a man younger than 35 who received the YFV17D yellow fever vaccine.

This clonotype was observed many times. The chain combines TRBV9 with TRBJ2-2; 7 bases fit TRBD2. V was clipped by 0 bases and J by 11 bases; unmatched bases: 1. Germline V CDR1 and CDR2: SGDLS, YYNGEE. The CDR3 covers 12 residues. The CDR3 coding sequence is TGTGCCAGCAGCGTAGCGGGGGGAGAGCTGTTTTTT. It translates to CASSVAGGELFF.

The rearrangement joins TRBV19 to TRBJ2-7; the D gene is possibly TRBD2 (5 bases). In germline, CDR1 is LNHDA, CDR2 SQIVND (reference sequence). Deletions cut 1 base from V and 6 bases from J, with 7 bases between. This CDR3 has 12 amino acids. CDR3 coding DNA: TGTGCCAGTAGTATAGCGGGGTCCGAGCAGTACTTC. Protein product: CASSIAGSEQYF.

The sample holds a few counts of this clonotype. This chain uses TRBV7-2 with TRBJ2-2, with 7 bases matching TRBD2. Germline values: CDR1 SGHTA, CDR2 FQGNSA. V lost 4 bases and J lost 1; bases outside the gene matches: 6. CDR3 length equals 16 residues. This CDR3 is CASSSVPSGNTGELFF. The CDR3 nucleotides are TGTGCCAGCAGCTCCGTCCCTAGCGGGAACACCGGGGAGCTGTTTTTT.

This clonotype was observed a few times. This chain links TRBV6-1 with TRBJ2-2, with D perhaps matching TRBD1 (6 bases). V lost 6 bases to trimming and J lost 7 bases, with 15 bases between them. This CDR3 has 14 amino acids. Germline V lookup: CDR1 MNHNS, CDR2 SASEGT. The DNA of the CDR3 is TGTGCCAGCAGCCAGTTACAGGGCGGCGGGGAGCTGTTTTTT. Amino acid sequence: CASSQLQGGGELFF.

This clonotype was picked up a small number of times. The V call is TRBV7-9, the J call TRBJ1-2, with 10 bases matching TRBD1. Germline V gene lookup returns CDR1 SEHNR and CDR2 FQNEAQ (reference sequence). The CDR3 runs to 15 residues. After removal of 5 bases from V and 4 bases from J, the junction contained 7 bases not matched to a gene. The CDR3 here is CASSEGQGESYGYTF. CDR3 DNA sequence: TGTGCCAGCAGCGAAGGACAGGGGGAGAGCTATGGCTACACCTTC.

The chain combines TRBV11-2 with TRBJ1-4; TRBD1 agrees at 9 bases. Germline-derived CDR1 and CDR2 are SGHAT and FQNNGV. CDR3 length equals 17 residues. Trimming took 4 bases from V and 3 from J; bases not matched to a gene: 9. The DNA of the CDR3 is TGTGCCAGCAGCTCGATATTAAACAGGGGGCCTAATGAAAAACTGTTTTTT. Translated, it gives CASSSILNRGPNEKLFF.

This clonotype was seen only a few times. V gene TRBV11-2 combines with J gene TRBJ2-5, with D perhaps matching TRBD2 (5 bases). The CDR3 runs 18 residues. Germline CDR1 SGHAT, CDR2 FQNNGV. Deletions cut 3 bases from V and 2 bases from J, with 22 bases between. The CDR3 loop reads CASSFRRERAGPQETQYF. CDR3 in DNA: TGTGCCAGCAGCTTCCGACGGGAAAGGGCCGGCCCACAAGAGACCCAGTACTTC.

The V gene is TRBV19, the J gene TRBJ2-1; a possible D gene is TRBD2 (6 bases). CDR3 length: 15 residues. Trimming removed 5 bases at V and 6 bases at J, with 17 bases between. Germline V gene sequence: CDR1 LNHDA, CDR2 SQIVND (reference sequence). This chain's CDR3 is CASSPGWRGRNEQFF. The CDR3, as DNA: TGTGCCAGTAGTCCCGGGTGGAGGGGCCGCAATGAGCAGTTCTTC.

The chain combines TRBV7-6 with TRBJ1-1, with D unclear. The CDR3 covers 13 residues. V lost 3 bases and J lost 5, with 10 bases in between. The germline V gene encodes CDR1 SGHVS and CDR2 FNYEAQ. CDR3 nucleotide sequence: TGTGCCAGCAGCTTTAGTACTCAAACTGAAGCTTTCTTT. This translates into CASSFSTQTEAFF.

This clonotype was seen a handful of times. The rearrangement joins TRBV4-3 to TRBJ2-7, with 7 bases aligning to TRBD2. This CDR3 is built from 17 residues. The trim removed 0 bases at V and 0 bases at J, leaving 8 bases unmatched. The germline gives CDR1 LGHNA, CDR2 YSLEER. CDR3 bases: TGCGCCAGCAGCCAAGATCTCTGGGGGGAGGGCTCCTACGAGCAGTACTTC. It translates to CASSQDLWGEGSYEQYF.

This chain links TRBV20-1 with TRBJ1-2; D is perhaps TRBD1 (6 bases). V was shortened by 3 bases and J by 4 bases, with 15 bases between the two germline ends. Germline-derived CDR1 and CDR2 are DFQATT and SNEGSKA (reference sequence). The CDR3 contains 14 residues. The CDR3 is CSASQTGYGYGYTF. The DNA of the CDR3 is TGCAGTGCTAGCCAAACAGGGTACGGCTATGGCTACACCTTC.

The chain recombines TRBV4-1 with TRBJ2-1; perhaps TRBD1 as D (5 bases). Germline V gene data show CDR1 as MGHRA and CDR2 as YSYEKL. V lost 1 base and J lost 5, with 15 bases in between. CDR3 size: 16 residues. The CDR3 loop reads CASSQVSGSFHNEQFF. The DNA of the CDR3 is TGCGCCAGCAGCCAAGTGTCAGGGTCGTTTCACAATGAGCAGTTCTTC.

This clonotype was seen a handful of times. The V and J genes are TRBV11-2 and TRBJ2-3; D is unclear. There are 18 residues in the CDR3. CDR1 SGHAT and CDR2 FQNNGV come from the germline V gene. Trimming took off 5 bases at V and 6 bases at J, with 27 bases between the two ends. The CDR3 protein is CASSPDPYRLDELDTQYF. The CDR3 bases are TGTGCCAGCAGCCCAGACCCCTATAGGCTAGATGAGTTGGATACGCAGTATTTT.

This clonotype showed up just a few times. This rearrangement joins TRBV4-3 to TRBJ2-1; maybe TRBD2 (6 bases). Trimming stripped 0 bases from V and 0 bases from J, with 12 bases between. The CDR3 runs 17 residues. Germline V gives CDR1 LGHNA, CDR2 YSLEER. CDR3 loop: CASSQEEGTRSYNEQFF. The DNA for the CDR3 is TGCGCCAGCAGCCAAGAGGAGGGGACCCGCTCCTACAATGAGCAGTTCTTC.

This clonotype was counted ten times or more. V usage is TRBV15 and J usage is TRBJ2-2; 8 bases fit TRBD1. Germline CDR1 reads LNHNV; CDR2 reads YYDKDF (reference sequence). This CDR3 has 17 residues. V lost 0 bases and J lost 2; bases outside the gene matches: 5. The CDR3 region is CATSRDKTGVNTGELFF. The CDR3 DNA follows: TGTGCCACCAGCAGAGATAAGACAGGGGTAAACACCGGGGAGCTGTTTTTT.

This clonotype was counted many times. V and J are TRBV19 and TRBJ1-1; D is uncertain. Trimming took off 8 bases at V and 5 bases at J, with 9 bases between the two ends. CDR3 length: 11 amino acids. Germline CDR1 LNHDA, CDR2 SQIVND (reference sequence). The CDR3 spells CASGRGTEAFF. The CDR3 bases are TGTGCCAGTGGACGTGGTACTGAAGCTTTCTTT.

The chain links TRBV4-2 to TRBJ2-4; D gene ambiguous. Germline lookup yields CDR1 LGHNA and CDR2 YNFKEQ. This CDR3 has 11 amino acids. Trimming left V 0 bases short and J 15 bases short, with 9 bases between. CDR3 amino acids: CASSQDYRRYF. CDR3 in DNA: TGTGCCAGCAGCCAAGACTATCGGCGGTACTTC.

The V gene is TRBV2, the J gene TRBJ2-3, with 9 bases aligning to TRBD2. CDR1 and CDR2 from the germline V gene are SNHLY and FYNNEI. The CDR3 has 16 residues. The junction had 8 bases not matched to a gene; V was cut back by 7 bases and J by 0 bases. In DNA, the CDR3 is TGTGCCAGCATGTTCGGCGGGGGGGGTAGCACAGATACGCAGTATTTT. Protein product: CASMFGGGGSTDTQYF.

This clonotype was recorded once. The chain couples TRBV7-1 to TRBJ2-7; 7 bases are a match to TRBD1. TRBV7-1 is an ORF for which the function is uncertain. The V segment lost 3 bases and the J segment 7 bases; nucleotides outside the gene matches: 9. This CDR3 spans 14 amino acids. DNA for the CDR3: TGTGCCAGCAGCTCCTTGACAGGGTCAGGGGAGCAGTACGTC. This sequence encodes CASSSLTGSGEQYV.

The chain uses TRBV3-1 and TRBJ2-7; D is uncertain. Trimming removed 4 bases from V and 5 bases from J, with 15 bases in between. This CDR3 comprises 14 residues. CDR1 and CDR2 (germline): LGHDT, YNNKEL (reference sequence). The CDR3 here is CASSPQVSSHEQYV. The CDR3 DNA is TGTGCCAGCAGCCCTCAGGTTAGCTCTCACGAGCAGTACGTC.

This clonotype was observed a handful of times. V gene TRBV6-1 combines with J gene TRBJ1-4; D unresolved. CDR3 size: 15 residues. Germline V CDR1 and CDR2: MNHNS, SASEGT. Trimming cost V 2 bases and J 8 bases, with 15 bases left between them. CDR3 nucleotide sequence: TGTGCCAGCAGTGAATTAGGCGGAGGTGGAGAAAAACTGTTTTTT. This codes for CASSELGGGGEKLFF.

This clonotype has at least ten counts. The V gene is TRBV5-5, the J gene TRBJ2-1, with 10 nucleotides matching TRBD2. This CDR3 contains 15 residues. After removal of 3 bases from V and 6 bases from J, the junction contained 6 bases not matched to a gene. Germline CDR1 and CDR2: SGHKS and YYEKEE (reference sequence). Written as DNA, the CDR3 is TGTGCCAGCAGCTGGGTAGCGGGGGGCCCCAATGAGCAGTTCTTC. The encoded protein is CASSWVAGGPNEQFF.